This record covers a single T cell receptor (beta chain). Its specificity is unknown. The data belong to a study of cytomegalovirus exposure and HLA in healthy donors. General study results and limits: As was reported, the classifier diagnosed cytomegalovirus status with high specificity and sensitivity.

Trimming took 7 bases from V and 0 from J, leaving 16 bases between them. The CDR3 extends over 16 amino acids. CDR1 and CDR2 (germline): SNHLY, FYNNEI. Generated by immunoSEQ multiplex PCR, the TCRdb table keeps only in-frame clones and is missing some. The table lists some 140,000 clones, 85% to 90% of them singletons, with roughly 3% in the top ten. The chain employs TRBV2 and TRBJ2-1; D unresolved. This clonotype was sampled from a man aged 18 to 29 in good health and CMV-seronegative. What was sequenced was PBMCs. CDR3 protein: CASTDGLMSSYNEQFF. The CDR3 coding sequence is TGTGCCAGCACCGATGGGCTGATGAGCTCCTACAATGAGCAGTTCTTC.